This T cell receptor (beta chain) was recovered during a study of identical twins. This clonotype was detected many times. Germline V gene sequence: CDR1 SGHRS, CDR2 YFSETQ. The V gene end was trimmed by 1 base and the J gene end by 2 bases; junction bases not matched to a gene: 8. This CDR3 comprises 17 residues. TCRdb re-called the 5' RACE reads with MiXCR, one entry per CDR3 protein. Of 500,000 to 700,000 distinct CDR3 sequences listed, 7% to 7.5% were seen once; the top ten hold approximately 1.5%. These data are also associated with another study on yellow fever vaccine responses in identical twins.

The sample taken for sequencing was PBMCs. This rearrangement joins TRBV5-1 to TRBJ2-3; 9 positions agree with TRBD2. The TCR sequence derives from a woman between 18 and 30 years old in good health. The CDR3 DNA reads TGCGCCAGCAGCTTGACACTAGCGGGCCCCTTCACAGATACGCAGTATTTT. Amino acids: CASSLTLAGPFTDTQYF.